Listed below are T cell receptor beta chains from one sample, sequenced in a study of CD8 T cells in Susac syndrome. Using its own MiXCR run on the immunoSEQ multiplex PCR reads, TCRdb lists one record per CDR3 protein. Counted here are 45,000 or so distinct CDR3 sequences, 80% to 95% occurring once; the ten biggest clones make up 0.45% to 0.65%. Material for sequencing was CD8+ T cells from PBMCs. The origin of the receptors is a human donor in good health. Both conserved end residues are part of each CDR3. D genes are given only for firm matches. Rows give clone size only sometimes, using once, few, many, or a class for an expanded clone.

J gene | V gene | D gene | clone size | CDR3 DNA | CDR3 protein
TRBJ2-3 | TRBV28 | NA | NA | TGTGCCAGCAGTCTACCCTATGTGGCGTCGAGCACAGATACGCAGTATTTT | CASSLPYVASSTDTQYF
TRBJ2-7 | TRBV29-1 | TRBD2 | NA | TGCAGCGTTTTGACTAGCGGGAGTCTCAACGAGCAGTACTTC | CSVLTSGSLNEQYF
TRBJ1-2 | TRBV27 | NA | NA | TGTGCCAGCAGTTTCGGAGGGAATAACTATGGCTACACCTTC | CASSFGGNNYGYTF
TRBJ2-7 | TRBV28 | TRBD1 | NA | TGTGCCAGCAGTTCCCTACAGGGGAATGACGAGCAGTACTTC | CASSSLQGNDEQYF
TRBJ1-1 | TRBV9 | NA | NA | TGTGCCAGCAGCGAGACCGTGAACACTGAAGCTTTCTTT | CASSETVNTEAFF
TRBJ2-5 | TRBV7-9 | TRBD1 | NA | TGTGCCAGCAGCGCGACAGGGATCCAAGAGACCCAGTACTTC | CASSATGIQETQYF
TRBJ2-7 | TRBV29-1 | NA | NA | TGCAGCGTTGTGGGCAATTCCTACGAGCAGTACTTC | CSVVGNSYEQYF
TRBJ2-1 | TRBV18 | TRBD2 | NA | TGTGCCAGCTCACCAGGGGGAGGGCCCAATGAGCAGTTCTTC | CASSPGGGPNEQFF
TRBJ1-2 | TRBV27 | NA | NA | TGTGCCAGCAGTTTCAACTCCAGGGACCAATACACCTTC | CASSFNSRDQYTF
TRBJ1-1 | TRBV11-2 | NA | NA | TGTGCCAGCAGCTATGGGGCGCAAGGCACTGAAGCTTTCTTT | CASSYGAQGTEAFF
TRBJ2-2 | TRBV7-9 | NA | NA | TGTGCCAGCAGCCAAGACTCGTACACCGGGGAGCTGTTTTTT | CASSQDSYTGELFF
TRBJ1-6 | TRBV6-5 | NA | NA | TGTGCCAGCAGTTCTCGGACAGACAGCTCCTATAATTCACCCCTCCACTTT | CASSSRTDSSYNSPLHF
TRBJ1-1 | TRBV6-5 | NA | NA | TGTGCCAGCAGTTACGGCAGGGGCGCTGAAGCTTTCTTT | CASSYGRGAEAFF
TRBJ2-6 | TRBV2 | NA | NA | TGTGCCAGCAGTCACCACCCGTCTGGGGCCAACGTCCTGACTTTC | CASSHHPSGANVLTF
TRBJ2-7 | TRBV4-1 | NA | NA | TGCGCCAGCAGCCAAGCGCCCCGGGACCCAGCCTCCTCCGAGCAGTACTTC | CASSQAPRDPASSEQYF
TRBJ2-3 | TRBV2 | TRBD2 | once | TGTGCCAGCAATCCAGCGGGAGGGCGTTTAACAGATACGCAGTATTTT | CASNPAGGRLTDTQYF
TRBJ1-1 | TRBV5-6 | NA | NA | TGTGCCAGCAGCTTCGGGTCAGGGGACGGCCGCACTGAAGCTTTCTTT | CASSFGSGDGRTEAFF
TRBJ2-5 | TRBV7-9 | TRBD2 | NA | TGTGCCAGCAGCCCCCAGCGGGGGGGACAAGAGACCCAGTACTTC | CASSPQRGGQETQYF